One and the same sample provided the 13 T cell receptor beta chains below, sequenced in a study of monozygotic twins with inflammatory bowel disease. TCRdb re-called the 5' RACE reads and catalogs CDR3 proteins one per entry, DNA excluded. The sample holds 300,000 to 400,000 distinct CDR3 sequences. Sequenced sample: blood. These receptors came from a human donor with ulcerative colitis or Crohn's disease, or a healthy co-twin of an affected twin (not recorded which).

The rearrangement uses TRBV7-2 and TRBJ1-2; TCRdb's D call, TRBD1, is unchecked because there is no DNA. Germline CDR1 is SGHTA and CDR2 is FQGNSA. This CDR3 comprises 12 residues. CDR3 amino acids: CASSPQGEGYTF.

The chain has TRBV21-1 and TRBJ1-2. TRBV21-1 corresponds to a pseudogene. This CDR3 contains 15 residues. The CDR3 region is CASSKKYGKNYGYTF.

The chain joins TRBV5-1 to TRBJ1-1; TCRdb proposes TRBD1, but this gene call is untestable without DNA. CDR1 is SGHRS, CDR2 YFSETQ, per germline. This CDR3 comprises 15 residues. The CDR3 reads CASSLFVGANTEAFF.

V is TRBV5-6 and J is TRBJ1-6; the D call of TRBD1 rests on TCRdb alone, since no DNA is present to check it. CDR1 SGHDT and CDR2 YYEEEE come from the germline V gene. The CDR3 totals 14 residues. This CDR3 reads CASSLWTGRSPLHF.

This chain links TRBV12-3 or TRBV12-4 with TRBJ1-1; the D call of TRBD1 rests on TCRdb alone, since no DNA is present to check it. The CDR3 is 16 amino acids. This chain's CDR3 is CASSLGGQGRNTEAFF.

This rearrangement joins TRBV18 to TRBJ1-1; TCRdb lists TRBD1, though no DNA is available to test this call. The CDR3 runs 16 residues. CDR1 is KGHSH, CDR2 LQKENI, per germline. CDR3 sequence: CASLLHTGTLGTEALF.

The rearrangement joins TRBV3-1 to TRBJ2-1; there is no DNA to check the TCRdb D call of TRBD1. The CDR3 spans 13 residues. Germline CDR1 is LGHDT and CDR2 is YNNKEL (reference sequence). CDR3 protein: CASSVGTYDEQFF.

The V and J genes are TRBV7-2 and TRBJ2-7. The CDR3 is 15 amino acids. CDR1 SGHTA and CDR2 FQGNSA come from the germline V gene. The CDR3 here is CASSLASGVVYEQYF.

The gene calls are TRBV18 and TRBJ2-7. This CDR3 has 13 amino acids. CDR1 and CDR2 from the germline V gene are KGHSH and LQKENI. The CDR3 sequence: CASSPQTTYEQYF.

The chain links TRBV6-1 to TRBJ2-5; TCRdb names TRBD1, which stays unverified in the absence of DNA. The germline V gene has CDR1 MNHNS and CDR2 SASEGT. CDR3 length: 15 residues. CDR3 loop: CASSDPGGLGMTQYF.

This chain joins TRBV18 and TRBJ2-7. Germline V gene data show CDR1 as KGHSH and CDR2 as LQKENI. This CDR3 has 12 residues. The CDR3 protein is CASSPSPYEQYF.

This chain links TRBV5-1 with TRBJ1-5; TCRdb outputs TRBD1, but without DNA this stays unchecked. CDR1 and CDR2 (germline): SGHRS, YFSETQ. This CDR3 has 15 amino acids. The CDR3 sequence is CASSPGQGMTQPQHF.

The chain has TRBV28 and TRBJ1-5; TCRdb selects TRBD1, and the lack of DNA leaves this call unchecked. This CDR3 has 15 amino acids. Germline CDR1 and CDR2: MDHEN and SYDVKM. The CDR3 region is CASSFPTGGNQPQHF.